Listed below are T cell receptor beta chains from one sample, sequenced in a study of identical twins. Each CDR3 protein gets one entry after TCRdb re-called the 5' RACE reads with MiXCR. In the table there are approximately 700,000 distinct CDR3 sequences, about 20% of which are singletons. This sample was shared with a second study, whose subject was T cells expressing NK-cell markers.

The source material was PBMCs. Source of these receptors: a woman aged 18-29 years in good health. Each CDR3 is given with its conserved first and last residue. D genes are given only for firm matches. Clone size is not always given. Where it is, it says once, few, many or a class for expanded clones.

size	V	J	D	length	DNA	CDR3
.	TRBV3-1	TRBJ2-1	.	14	TGTGCCAGCAGCCAAGGGGACATTTACAATGAGCAGTTCTTC	CASSQGDIYNEQFF
few	TRBV20-1	TRBJ2-5	TRBD2	16	TGCAGTGCTAGAGATGGGGCGGGAGGGACCCAAGAGACCCAGTACTTC	CSARDGAGGTQETQYF
.	TRBV12-5	TRBJ2-1	TRBD2	11	TGTGCTAGTGGCACACTAGCGGCGCAGTTCTTC	CASGTLAAQFF
.	TRBV28	TRBJ2-3	.	12	TGTGCCAGCAGTTCGCCGAAAGATACGCAGTATTTT	CASSSPKDTQYF
.	TRBV30	TRBJ2-1	TRBD2	12	TGTGCCTGGTCTCCGACTAGCAGGGAGCAGTTCTTC	CAWSPTSREQFF
.	TRBV25-1	TRBJ2-7	.	16	TGTGCCAGCAGTGAGGGGGGAGGCCAGGTGAGCTACGAGCAGTACTTC	CASSEGGGQVSYEQYF
few	TRBV12-3/TRBV12-4	TRBJ1-4	.	15	TGTGCCAGCACCCCAAGGGACGGCTGGAATGAAAAACTGTTTTTT	CASTPRDGWNEKLFF
.	TRBV6-5	TRBJ1-4	.	15	TGTGCCAGCAGTTATATCGGGCGGGGAGATGAAAAACTGTTTTTT	CASSYIGRGDEKLFF
.	TRBV6-5	TRBJ2-7	TRBD2	15	TGTGCCAGCAGTACTAGCGGGATAGCCTCCTACGAGCAGTACTTC	CASSTSGIASYEQYF
.	TRBV5-6	TRBJ2-6	.	14	TGTGCCAGCAGTTTTCCGGGGGGGGCCAACGTCCTGACTTTC	CASSFPGGANVLTF
.	TRBV19	TRBJ1-1	TRBD1	14	TGTGCCAGTAGTATCAGGACAGGGATCACTGAAGCTTTCTTT	CASSIRTGITEAFF
.	TRBV3-1	TRBJ1-1	TRBD1	14	TGTGCCAGCAGCCAAGGGGGTACAGGGGCGGAAGCTTTCTTT	CASSQGGTGAEAFF
.	TRBV20-1	TRBJ2-7	TRBD2	17	TGCAGTGCTAGAGATCTCCAGCGGGGGCTTTCTCCCGACGAGCAGTACTTC	CSARDLQRGLSPDEQYF
few	TRBV2	TRBJ1-1	.	13	TGTGCCAGCAGCGTAGGGGAGGACACTGAAGCTTTCTTT	CASSVGEDTEAFF
many	TRBV20-1	TRBJ2-1	.	12	TGCAGTGCTAGCGGGGGATACAATGAGCAGTTCTTC	CSASGGYNEQFF
.	TRBV4-2	TRBJ2-7	TRBD2	18	TGTGCCAGCAGCCAAGATACCCTCGAACGGGGGGGCTCCTACGAGCAGTACTTC	CASSQDTLERGGSYEQYF
.	TRBV19	TRBJ1-3	.	14	TGTGCCAGTAGTACCGAGGACGAATTGAGCACCATATATTTT	CASSTEDELSTIYF
.	TRBV11-1	TRBJ2-3	TRBD2	18	TGTGCCAGCAGCTCCAGACTAGCGGAGTCCCACAGGGCAGATACGCAGTATTTT	CASSSRLAESHRADTQYF
.	TRBV6-5	TRBJ1-1	.	14	TGTGCCAGCAGTTACGCGGGAGTCGGAACTGAAGCTTTCTTT	CASSYAGVGTEAFF
.	TRBV12-3/TRBV12-4	TRBJ2-7	.	15	TGTGCCAGCGCCGCCCCCGGGTTACTCTCCTACGAGCAGTACTTC	CASAAPGLLSYEQYF
few	TRBV6-2/TRBV6-3	TRBJ2-1	.	15	TGTGCCAGCAGTTATTTCTGGGGTACGTACAATGAGCAGTTCTTC	CASSYFWGTYNEQFF
few	TRBV27	TRBJ1-3	.	13	TGTGCCAGCAGTTTATACAAGGGAAACACCATATATTTT	CASSLYKGNTIYF
few	TRBV7-2	TRBJ2-5	.	13	TGTGCCAGCAGCACTAATGGTATAAAGACCCAGTACTTC	CASSTNGIKTQYF
.	TRBV4-3	TRBJ2-1	.	13	TGCGCCAGCAGCCAAGCCGGGAGAGGTGAGCAGTTCTTC	CASSQAGRGEQFF
few	TRBV2	TRBJ2-7	TRBD2	14	TGTGCCAGCAGGGTAGCGGGAGGGTCCCACGAGCAGTACTTC	CASRVAGGSHEQYF
few	TRBV10-1	TRBJ2-5	.	15	TGCGCCAGCAGTGCGGCAGGGGATTTCCAAGAGACCCAGTACTTC	CASSAAGDFQETQYF
many	TRBV27	TRBJ1-6	.	17	TGTGCCAGCAGTTCACCCGGGTTAGGGGGAGCAAATTCACCCCTCCACTTT	CASSSPGLGGANSPLHF
few	TRBV6-5	TRBJ2-7	.	14	TGTGCCAGCAGTTATTTTCGGGGTCCCTACGAGCAGTACTTC	CASSYFRGPYEQYF
.	TRBV10-3	TRBJ1-5	.	16	TGTGCCATCAGCCGTGGAGAGGACCTGCGCAATCAGCCCCAGCATTTT	CAISRGEDLRNQPQHF
few	TRBV6-1	TRBJ2-7	.	14	TGTGCCAGCAGTGAAGCGCTTTGGGGAGGCGAGCAGTACTTC	CASSEALWGGEQYF
many	TRBV20-1	TRBJ2-7	TRBD1	14	TGCAGTGCTCTTGGACAGGGAGGAACCTACGAGCAGTACTTC	CSALGQGGTYEQYF
.	TRBV7-8	TRBJ2-3	.	13	TGTGCCAGCAGCTTAGACCAGGGTGATACGCAGTATTTT	CASSLDQGDTQYF
.	TRBV12-3/TRBV12-4	TRBJ2-4	.	17	TGTGCCAGCAGTAAAATGGACAGCTACCTAGCCAAAAACATTCAGTACTTC	CASSKMDSYLAKNIQYF
.	TRBV10-3	TRBJ2-1	.	15	TGTGCCATCAGTGAGACGAGACAGAACTACAATGAGCAGTTCTTC	CAISETRQNYNEQFF
.	TRBV11-1	TRBJ1-3	.	18	TGTGCCAGCAGCTTACCTATGGAGCCCCGCAGCTCTGGAAACACCATATATTTT	CASSLPMEPRSSGNTIYF
.	TRBV18	TRBJ2-7	.	13	TGTGCCAGCTCACCGGAATATCTCTACGAGCAGTACTTC	CASSPEYLYEQYF
few	TRBV27	TRBJ2-7	.	14	TGTGCCAGCAGTCGCGCGGGAAACTCCTACGAGCAGTACTTC	CASSRAGNSYEQYF
.	TRBV7-8	TRBJ2-7	.	14	TGTGCCAGCAGCTTTGTCCAGAATTCCTACGAGCAGTACTTC	CASSFVQNSYEQYF
few	TRBV5-1	TRBJ1-1	.	13	TGCGCCAGCAGGCGGGGAGAGAACACTGAAGCTTTCTTT	CASRRGENTEAFF
many	TRBV25-1	TRBJ2-1	.	13	TGTGCCAGCAAACCCATGGGGCGCAATGAGCAGTTCTTC	CASKPMGRNEQFF
.	TRBV15	TRBJ1-1	.	11	TGTGCCACCAGCGGCGACACTGAAGCTTTCTTT	CATSGDTEAFF
few	TRBV12-3/TRBV12-4	TRBJ2-3	.	14	TGTGCCAGCAGTTCCGGGACCGAGGGAAATACGCAGTATTTT	CASSSGTEGNTQYF
few	TRBV12-3/TRBV12-4	TRBJ1-2	TRBD1	12	TGTGCCAGCAGCGGGACAGGGTTTGGCTACACCTTC	CASSGTGFGYTF
.	TRBV29-1	TRBJ2-2	.	12	TGCAGCGTTGGGGCGAGGGCCGGGGAGCTGTTTTTT	CSVGARAGELFF
few	TRBV25-1	TRBJ2-1	TRBD1	14	TGTGCCAGCGGACAGGGGTGGTCCTACAATGAGCAGTTCTTC	CASGQGWSYNEQFF
few	TRBV12-3/TRBV12-4	TRBJ2-1	.	15	TGTGCCAGCAGTTTAAGGACAGCCGCTTACAATGAGCAGTTCTTC	CASSLRTAAYNEQFF
.	TRBV5-1	TRBJ2-4	.	16	TGCGCCAGCAGCTCGACAGTGTCTCTCGCGATGAACATTCAGTACTTC	CASSSTVSLAMNIQYF
few	TRBV20-1	TRBJ2-5	TRBD2	14	TGCAGTGTCAGAGGGGCGGGAGTAAGGGAGACCCAGTACTTC	CSVRGAGVRETQYF
.	TRBV20-1	TRBJ2-5	TRBD1	14	TGCAGTGCTAGTAGACAGGGGGCGGGTGAGACCCAGTACTTC	CSASRQGAGETQYF